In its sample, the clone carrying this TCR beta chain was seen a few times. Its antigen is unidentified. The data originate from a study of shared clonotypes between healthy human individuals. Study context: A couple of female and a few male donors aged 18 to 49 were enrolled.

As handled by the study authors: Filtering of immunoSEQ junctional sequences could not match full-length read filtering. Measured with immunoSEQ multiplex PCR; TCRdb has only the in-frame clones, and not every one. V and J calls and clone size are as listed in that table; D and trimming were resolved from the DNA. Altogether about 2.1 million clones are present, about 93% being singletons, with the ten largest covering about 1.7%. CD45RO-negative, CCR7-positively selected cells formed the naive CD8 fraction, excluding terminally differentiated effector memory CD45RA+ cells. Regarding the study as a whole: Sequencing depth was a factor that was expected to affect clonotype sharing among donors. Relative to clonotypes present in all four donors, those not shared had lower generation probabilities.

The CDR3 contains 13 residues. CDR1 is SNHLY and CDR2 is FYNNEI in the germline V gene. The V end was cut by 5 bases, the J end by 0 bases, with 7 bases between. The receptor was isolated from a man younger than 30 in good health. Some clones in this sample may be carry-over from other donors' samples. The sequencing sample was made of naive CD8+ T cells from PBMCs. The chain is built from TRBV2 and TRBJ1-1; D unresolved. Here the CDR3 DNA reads TGTGCCAGCAGTTATGTAATGAACACTGAAGCTTTCTTT. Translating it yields CASSYVMNTEAFF.